This T cell receptor beta chain was captured in a study of CD8 T cells in ankylosing spondylitis. Overall study results and limits: Made up of fewer than ten highly homologous variants, a TCR beta motif appeared characteristic of ankylosing spondylitis blood. Disease-associated clones were CD8+ and fairly uncommon in peripheral blood. Reportedly, matched ankylosing spondylitis synovial fluid was significantly enriched for disease-linked clones.

Preparation of TCR beta libraries was done by quantitative 5'-RACE with molecular barcodes. TCRdb redid the calling of the 5' RACE reads with MiXCR, one entry per CDR3 protein. This sample has about 240,000 distinct CDR3 sequences, with approximately 8.4% found just once. The sample holds many counts of this clonotype. Its antigen remains unknown. The ends were cut back, 2 bases at V and 4 bases at J, with 7 bases in the middle. The germline CDR1 and CDR2 sequences are SGHRS and YFSETQ. The CDR3 totals 13 residues. Specimen: blood, either unsorted or a sorted T cell fraction (not recorded which). This TCR came from a female donor with ankylosing spondylitis or in good health (not recorded which). The rearrangement joins TRBV5-1 to TRBJ1-5; TRBD1 might be the D (5 bases). CDR3 in amino acids: CASSLRGNQPQHF. The CDR3 DNA reads TGCGCCAGCAGCTTAAGGGGTAATCAGCCCCAGCATTTT.